A single sample gave rise to the 27 T cell receptor beta chains below, sequenced in a study of tumor and adjacent non-tumor tissue in lung cancer. TCRbeta libraries were built with three rounds of nested PCR, modified from ARM-PCR. MiXCR, applied by TCRdb to the multiplex PCR reads, yields one record per CDR3 protein. The repertoire has over 85,000 distinct CDR3 sequences, over 70% of them found once; the top ten carry approximately 22%. This sample's RNA came from whole unsorted tissue. Sequenced sample: lung tumor tissue. Source of these receptors: a man in his 70s with non-small cell lung cancer.

This chain joins TRBV30 and TRBJ1-2; the match to TRBD1 covers 10 bases. Unmatched junction bases numbered 16, after V lost 4 bases and J lost 11 bases. Germline V lookup: CDR1 GTSNPN, CDR2 SVGIG (reference sequence). This CDR3 is built from 15 residues. CDR3 residues: CAWKLETGGGNGYTF. The CDR3 DNA sequence: TGTGCCTGGAAACTCGAGACAGGGGGCGGTAACGGTTACACCTTC.

Concerning this clonotype itself: Relative to the germline gene, one junction end is altered; a read error may explain this. The rearrangement joins TRBV4-1 to TRBJ1-4; D perhaps matches TRBD1 (5 bases). This CDR3 is 16 amino acids long. The germline CDR1 and CDR2 sequences are MGHRA and YSYEKL. Written as DNA, the CDR3 is TGCGTCAGCAGCCAAGCCCCCTCGGGGGATAGTGAAAAACTGTTTTTT. It yields the protein CVSSQAPSGDSEKLFF.

Note on this clonotype: The germline gene is not matched at one end of the junction; a read error may be the cause. The V call is TRBV6-5, the J call TRBJ1-6; D remains unclear. This CDR3 has 15 amino acids. CDR1 and CDR2 (germline): MNHEY, SVGAGI. The CDR3 region is CATSYSDGKNSALHF. DNA of the CDR3: TGTGCTACCAGTTATTCCGACGGTAAAAATTCAGCCCTCCACTTT.

The chain joins TRBV6-6 to TRBJ2-7, with 8 bases matching TRBD1. The V gene end was trimmed by 9 bases and the J gene end by 1 base; junction bases not matched to a gene: 11. The CDR3 runs to 15 residues. Looked up from germline, CDR1 is MNHNY and CDR2 is SVGAGI (reference sequence). In DNA form, the CDR3 reads TGTGCCAGTGAACGCCCAGGGGGCACTTCCTACGAGCAGTACTTC. Protein sequence: CASERPGGTSYEQYF.

The chain combines TRBV29-1 with TRBJ1-2; D gene ambiguous. The CDR3 loop spans 13 amino acids. Trimming shortened V by 8 bases and J by 5 bases, and 18 bases separated the two germline ends. Germline CDR1 SQVTM, CDR2 ANQGSEA. CDR3 sequence: CSILQPGAYGYTF. The CDR3 region has the DNA TGCAGCATTCTCCAGCCTGGAGCATATGGCTACACCTTC.

V usage is TRBV12-3 or TRBV12-4 and J usage is TRBJ2-1; TRBD2 matches at 12 bases. J gave up 15 bases and V 6 bases, and 15 bases lay outside the gene matches. The CDR3 contains 15 residues. The CDR3 DNA reads TGTGCCAGCAGACCCGGACTAGCGGGGCGCAGGGAACTGTTCTTC. This gives the protein CASRPGLAGRRELFF.

This clonotype was seen only once. A read error may produce the germline difference seen at one junction end. The chain is built from TRBV2 and TRBJ1-5; D is undetermined. Per germline, CDR1 SNHLY and CDR2 FYNNEI. This CDR3 region has 13 residues. The CDR3 reads CVSSEAWDQPQHF. CDR3 DNA: TGTGTCAGCAGTGAAGCATGGGATCAGCCCCAGCATTTT.

About this clonotype: Sequence at one end of the junction differs from germline and may be a read error. The chain couples TRBV20-1 to TRBJ1-2; no reliable D call. The germline CDR1 and CDR2 sequences are DFQATT and SNEGSKA (reference sequence). This CDR3 has 10 amino acids. The chain's CDR3 is CNANGGGYTF. Written as DNA, the CDR3 is TGCAATGCTAATGGAGGAGGCTACACCTTC.

With respect to this clonotype: Possible read error: a much larger clone is one base away. This CDR3 is missing its conserved last phenylalanine or tryptophan, likely due to a read error. The rearrangement joins TRBV6-5 to TRBJ1-6; D call uncertain. There are 12 residues in the CDR3. Trimming pared 6 bases from V and 9 bases from J, leaving 9 bases between. Germline CDR1 and CDR2: MNHEY and SVGAGI. The CDR3 DNA is TGTGCCAGCAGAAAACTTAGTTCACCCCTCCACTCT. It translates to CASRKLSSPLHS.

This clonotype was detected only a few times. A clone one base away is much larger, so this may be a read error. The J gene is TRBJ1-2, the V gene TRBV7-2, with 7 bases aligning to TRBD1. This CDR3 has 14 residues. Germline CDR1 and CDR2: SGHTA and FQGNSA. V lost 7 bases, J lost 6 bases, and 11 bases stayed unmatched. CDR3: CASTEKTGRHGYTF. The DNA for the CDR3 is TGTGCCAGCACCGAAAAGACAGGGCGTCATGGCTACACCTTC.

A note on this clonotype: This clone may be a read error of a much larger clone one base away. The V gene is TRBV5-6, the J gene TRBJ1-1, with D uncertain. The germline CDR1 and CDR2 sequences are SGHDT and YYEEEE. The CDR3 runs 15 residues. The DNA of the CDR3 is TGTGGCAGCAGCTCAACGATGTGGGGAGACACTGAAGCTTTCTTT. Its translation is CGSSSTMWGDTEAFF.

This clonotype appeared once. Compared with germline, one end of the junction differs, possibly owing to a read error. The chain combines TRBV5-4 with TRBJ1-6; 7 bases fit TRBD1. This CDR3 has 15 residues. Germline lookup yields CDR1 SGHNT and CDR2 YYREEE (reference sequence). The chain's CDR3 is CGSSMTGNSNLPLHF. DNA of the CDR3: TGTGGCAGCAGCATGACAGGGAATAGTAATTTACCCCTCCACTTT.

This sequence joins TRBV5-6 and TRBJ2-7, with D possibly being TRBD1 (6 bases). Germline CDR1 reads SGHDT; CDR2 reads YYEEEE. The CDR3 has 13 residues. The V end lost 6 bases, the J end lost 11 bases, and 21 bases lay between the germline ends. The CDR3 DNA sequence: TGTGCCAGCAATCGGTACAGGGAAGGGGTTAAGTACTTC. Translation: CASNRYREGVKYF.

V and J are TRBV20-1 and TRBJ2-1, with D hard to call. The V end lost 2 bases, the J end lost 8 bases, and 19 bases lay between the germline ends. The CDR3 consists of 15 residues. Germline values: CDR1 DFQATT, CDR2 SNEGSKA (reference sequence). CDR3 region: CSARPGGCIADEQFF. The CDR3 bases are TGCAGTGCTAGACCTGGCGGCTGTATCGCAGATGAGCAGTTCTTC.

The V call is TRBV20-1, the J call TRBJ2-5; 8 nucleotides match TRBD1. V shed 6 bases, J shed 4 bases, and the junction held 7 bases outside the gene matches. Germline V gene data show CDR1 as DFQATT and CDR2 as SNEGSKA (reference sequence). The CDR3 has 13 residues. CDR3 amino acids: CSAPPQGAETQYF. The CDR3 DNA reads as TGCAGTGCCCCCCCGCAGGGGGCAGAGACCCAGTACTTC.

Turning to this clonotype: A read error is possible here, since a much larger clone lies one base away. The chain couples TRBV5-4 to TRBJ1-5, with D perhaps TRBD1 (5 bases). Looked up from germline, CDR1 is SGHNT and CDR2 is YYREEE (reference sequence). This CDR3 comprises 14 residues. In DNA form, the CDR3 reads TGTGCCGGCAGCGTGCAGGGCCGCCATCAGCCCCAGCATTTT. Translating it yields CAGSVQGRHQPQHF.

This chain connects TRBV29-1 to TRBJ2-5; the D gene is possibly TRBD1 (6 bases). Germline V CDR1 and CDR2: SQVTM, ANQGSEA. The CDR3 contains 16 residues. As DNA, the CDR3 is TGCCGCGCTAAGCCCTACTACCAGACAGGTCAAGAGACCCAGTACTTC. Its protein is CRAKPYYQTGQETQYF.

Remarks on this clonotype: It is likely a read error, because the conserved phenylalanine at the end of the CDR3 is missing. It is unclear where the CDR3 begins or ends on the DNA, so no DNA is shown, and the CDR3 is as TCRdb lists it. The V gene is TRBV6-1, the J gene TRBJ2-5; the table's D call, TRBD2, was not checked against the DNA. The CDR3 contains 13 residues when both ends are counted. CDR1 MNHNS and CDR2 SASEGT come from the germline V gene. The CDR3 sequence is CASSEAGGPREYL.

With respect to this clonotype: It may be a read error: a sequence one base away is much more abundant. This sequence joins TRBV28 and TRBJ2-1; TRBD2 is a possible D gene (6 bases). CDR1 is MDHEN, CDR2 SYDVKM, per germline. V was cut by 5 bases and J by 2 bases, with 16 bases left in between. The CDR3 has 16 amino acids. The CDR3 sequence: CASSPLGGDPYNEQFF. The CDR3 DNA reads TGTGCCAGCAGTCCCCTGGGGGGAGATCCCTACAATGAGCAGTTCTTC.

This clonotype was recorded only once. The chain carries TRBV20-1 and TRBJ2-3; 10 bases align to TRBD2. The CDR3 totals 16 residues. CDR1 is DFQATT, CDR2 SNEGSKA, per germline (reference sequence). V trimming: 7 bases; J trimming: 2 bases; junction bases outside the gene matches: 12. CDR3 coding DNA: TGCAGTGTTCCCCGCGCTAGCGGGGGCCTCACAGATACGCAGTATTTT. It codes for CSVPRASGGLTDTQYF.

Notes on this clonotype: A junction end diverges from the germline sequence, so it may reflect a read error. The chain has TRBV14 and TRBJ1-5; 7 bases line up with TRBD1. Germline V gives CDR1 SGHDN, CDR2 FVKESK. The CDR3 is 16 residues long. Here the CDR3 reads CASNPGGSGERQPQHF. The DNA for the CDR3 is TGTGCCAGCAACCCAGGGGGTAGCGGGGAAAGACAGCCCCAACATTTT.

About this clonotype itself: The junction differs from germline at one of its ends, possibly a read error. This chain joins TRBV5-1 and TRBJ2-5; 7 bases are shared with TRBD1. Germline values: CDR1 SGHRS, CDR2 YFSETQ. This CDR3 contains 15 residues. The CDR3 nucleotides are TGCGCCAGCAGCACCGTACAGGGGCTACAAGAGACCCATTACTTC. Amino acid sequence: CASSTVQGLQETHYF. Combining the CDR3 with reference TRBV5-1 and TRBJ2-5 gives the whole variable domain KAGVTQTPRYLIKTRGQQVTLSCSPISGHRSVSWYQQTPGQGLQFLFEYFSETQRNKGNFPGRFSGRQFSNSRSEMNVSTLELGDSALYLCASSTVQGLQETHYFGPGTRLLVL.

The rearrangement links TRBV6-5 to TRBJ1-5; the D is unclear. Germline CDR1 and CDR2: MNHEY and SVGAGI. V was pared by 2 bases and J by 9 bases, with 14 bases between. CDR3 length equals 14 residues. The CDR3 region is CASSYDVKGWPQHF. In DNA form, the CDR3 reads TGTGCCAGCAGTTACGATGTGAAAGGGTGGCCCCAGCATTTT.

About this clonotype itself: At one boundary the junction diverges from the germline segment, which might be a read error. CDR3: CASSQGSMNTEVFF. The CDR3 nucleotides are TGCGCCAGCAGCCAAGGCAGTATGAACACTGAAGTTTTCTTT. The chain employs TRBV4-1 and TRBJ1-1; D remains ambiguous. The CDR3 spans 14 residues. Germline CDR1 MGHRA, CDR2 YSYEKL.

A word on this clonotype: The junction differs from germline at one of its ends, possibly a read error. This chain connects TRBV10-3 to TRBJ2-7; D gene unclear. The germline CDR1 and CDR2 sequences are ENHRY and SYGVKD. This CDR3 spans 13 amino acids. The CDR3 nucleotides read TGTGCCATCACGGAGACAAGGTTCTACAAGCAGTACTTC. Encoded protein: CAITETRFYKQYF.

The rearrangement links TRBV7-8 to TRBJ1-5; D is ambiguous. V shed 2 bases and J shed 1 base, with 3 bases lying between them. The CDR3 has 13 residues. In germline, CDR1 is SGHVS, CDR2 FQNEAQ. CDR3 loop: CASSLFSNQPQHF. DNA of the CDR3: TGTGCCAGCAGCTTATTCAGCAATCAGCCCCAGCATTTT.

For this clonotype: Compared with germline, one end of the junction differs, possibly owing to a read error. In nucleotides, the CDR3 is TGTGCCAGGAGTTCGGCGACAAGTATAAGGGGAACTGAAGCTTTCTTT. This gives the protein CARSSATSIRGTEAFF. V usage is TRBV6-2 or TRBV6-3 and J usage is TRBJ1-1; the D gene is possibly TRBD1 (5 bases). CDR3 length: 16 amino acids. CDR1 and CDR2 from the germline V gene are MNHEY and SVGEGT.